This TCR beta chain was captured by sequencing in a study of blood T cell repertoires in COVID-19. Across the whole study: Acute and convalescent COVID-19 samples came from the United States, Italy and Spain.

Germline CDR1 SGHTA, CDR2 FQGTGA. The V gene end was trimmed by 5 bases and the J gene end by 3 bases; junction bases not matched to a gene: 9. The CDR3 covers 16 residues. Sequenced by immunoSEQ multiplex PCR; TCRdb stores in-frame clones only, minus some. The sample has more than 350,000 clones, about 88% seen once. Enrolled through a virtual design, the participants were between roughly 18 and 95 years of age and came from 24 US areas. Someone with COVID-19 had been met by exposed participants within 2 weeks before study entry. This chain links TRBV7-3 with TRBJ2-3, with 9 bases lining up with TRBD2. Material for sequencing was PBMCs or T cells enriched from blood (not recorded which). The clonotype comes from a woman aged 18-29 years who had been exposed to COVID-19. CDR3 amino acids: CASSPGAGGRTDTQYF. Here the CDR3 DNA reads TGTGCCAGCAGCCCTGGGGCGGGGGGGAGGACAGATACGCAGTATTTT.